The rows below give T cell receptor beta chains drawn from one sample of a study of blood T cell repertoires in COVID-19. Assay: immunoSEQ multiplex PCR; the TCRdb copy retains only in-frame clones and omits some. The sample records about 200,000 clones, about 85% being singletons. What was sequenced was peripheral blood. The receptors stem from a woman aged 45 to 65 with COVID-19, enrolled during active disease. Both conserved end residues are part of each CDR3. D genes are given only for firm matches. Rows give clone size only sometimes, using once, few, many, or a class for an expanded clone.

j_call d_call clone_size v_call cdr3_aa cdr3_nt
TRBJ1-5 . . TRBV19 CASRSGAYSNQPQHF TGTGCCAGTAGAAGCGGGGCTTATAGCAATCAGCCCCAGCATTTT
TRBJ2-7 . . TRBV27 CASSSPVQGFSYEQYF TGTGCCAGCAGTTCCCCGGTGCAGGGCTTCTCCTACGAGCAGTACTTC
TRBJ2-1 TRBD1 . TRBV2 CASSEHYRGSYNEQFF TGTGCCAGCAGCGAGCATTACAGGGGGTCCTACAATGAGCAGTTCTTC
TRBJ2-3 . many TRBV4-3 CASSQVNGRGFGYTQYF TGCGCCAGCAGCCAGGTTAATGGCAGGGGTTTTGGATATACGCAGTATTTT
TRBJ1-6 . . TRBV18 CASSPLGGDNSPLHF TGTGCCAGCTCACCCCTTGGAGGGGATAATTCACCCCTCCACTTT
TRBJ2-1 TRBD2 . TRBV11-2 CASSFSGGPTSEQFF TGTGCCAGCAGTTTCAGCGGGGGGCCTACTAGTGAGCAGTTCTTC
TRBJ1-5 . . TRBV6-2/TRBV6-3 CASSVTGVYSNQPQHF TGTGCCAGCAGTGTAACAGGAGTTTATAGCAATCAGCCCCAGCATTTT
TRBJ1-2 . . TRBV6-5 CASKRGGYGYTF TGTGCCAGCAAGAGGGGGGGCTATGGCTACACCTTC
TRBJ1-2 TRBD1 . TRBV7-2 CASSFPDRVSSYTF TGTGCCAGCAGCTTCCCCGACAGGGTCTCTAGCTACACCTTC
TRBJ2-1 TRBD2 . TRBV30 CAWSKRGAYNEQFF TGTGCCTGGAGTAAGCGGGGGGCCTACAATGAGCAGTTCTTC
TRBJ2-3 TRBD2 few TRBV10-3 CAATSGGASGTQYF TGTGCCGCAACTAGCGGGGGGGCTTCGGGTACGCAGTATTTT
TRBJ1-1 . . TRBV7-9 CASSPQGPLNTEAFF TGTGCCAGCAGCCCCCAGGGGCCCCTGAACACTGAAGCTTTCTTT
TRBJ1-5 . many TRBV10-3 CATYDTGTPNQPQHF TGTGCCACCTATGATACAGGGACACCCAATCAGCCCCAGCATTTT
TRBJ2-1 . . TRBV24-1 CATSDLTGNEQFF TGTGCCACCAGTGACCTGACAGGTAATGAGCAGTTCTTC
TRBJ2-7 . once TRBV9 CASSVIPTGTGEQYF TGTGCCAGCAGCGTAATTCCTACAGGGACGGGGGAGCAGTACTTC
TRBJ2-1 . once TRBV18 CASSVSDEQFF TGTGCCAGCTCCGTGTCGGATGAGCAGTTCTTC
TRBJ2-3 . . TRBV6-5 CASSYLGVRPDTQYF TGTGCCAGCAGTTACCTCGGGGTGCGTCCAGATACGCAGTATTTT
TRBJ2-7 . . TRBV7-9 CASSLSEQTYEQYF TGTGCCAGCAGCTTGTCCGAACAGACCTACGAGCAGTACTTC
TRBJ2-1 TRBD2 few TRBV5-1 CASRLAGGGEQFF TGCGCCAGCCGACTAGCGGGGGGAGGTGAGCAGTTCTTC
TRBJ1-2 . . TRBV5-4 CASSSAAQTFYGYTF TGTGCCAGCAGCTCCGCGGCGCAAACTTTCTATGGCTACACCTTC
TRBJ2-7 TRBD2 . TRBV19 CASSPGTSGGTWEQYF TGTGCCAGTAGTCCTGGGACTAGCGGGGGGACGTGGGAGCAGTACTTC
TRBJ2-5 TRBD1 . TRBV19 CASSILTGTGVKETQYF TGTGCCAGTAGTATCCTAACCGGGACAGGGGTCAAAGAGACCCAGTACTTC
TRBJ2-3 . . TRBV11-3 CASSPSGTDTQYF TGTGCCAGCAGCCCGTCGGGGACAGATACGCAGTATTTT
TRBJ1-6 TRBD1 . TRBV5-6 CASSRWDRNSPLHF TGTGCCAGCAGCCGCTGGGACAGAAATTCACCCCTCCACTTT
TRBJ2-3 . . TRBV7-9 CASSLSSGLGTDTQYF TGTGCCAGCAGCTTGTCCAGCGGTTTAGGCACAGATACGCAGTATTTT
TRBJ2-7 TRBD1 . TRBV7-2 CASSPITQGAEQYF TGTGCCAGCAGCCCAATTACACAGGGGGCCGAGCAGTACTTC